This record concerns one T cell receptor beta chain sequence. Its cognate antigen is unknown. PCR amplification relied on 60 Vbeta primers (plus 13 Jbeta primers). Authors' methods: An analysis that came later counted around 80 million unique TCR beta chains, 10 million to 11 million shared. The repertoire was sequenced with immunoSEQ multiplex PCR; TCRdb's copy has only in-frame clones and lacks some. V and J calls and clone size follow that table, whereas D and trimming were derived from the DNA. Of around 170,000 clones detected, under 80% appear once; the ten largest clones hold roughly 2.5%. The data stem from a study of cytomegalovirus exposure and HLA in healthy donors. Study-level findings and limits: In a later analysis, common viral pathogens appeared linked to several of the most significant clusters. Earlier findings revealed that most TCR beta V segments proved productive either about 87% or about 30% of the time.

Per germline, CDR1 PRHDT and CDR2 FYEKMQ (reference sequence). Trimming removed 8 bases from V and 0 bases from J; junction bases left unmatched: 12. CDR3 size: 18 residues. The donors, nominally healthy at sampling, likely had unrecorded immune exposures. The sample was PBMCs. This receptor was taken from a woman aged 25 to 45 in good health and CMV-seropositive. The chain combines TRBV13 with TRBJ1-5; 11 bases are shared with TRBD1. The CDR3 loop is CASLGTGGSGHSNQPQHF. CDR3 nucleotide sequence: TGTGCCAGCCTTGGGACAGGGGGGTCAGGGCATAGCAATCAGCCCCAGCATTTT.